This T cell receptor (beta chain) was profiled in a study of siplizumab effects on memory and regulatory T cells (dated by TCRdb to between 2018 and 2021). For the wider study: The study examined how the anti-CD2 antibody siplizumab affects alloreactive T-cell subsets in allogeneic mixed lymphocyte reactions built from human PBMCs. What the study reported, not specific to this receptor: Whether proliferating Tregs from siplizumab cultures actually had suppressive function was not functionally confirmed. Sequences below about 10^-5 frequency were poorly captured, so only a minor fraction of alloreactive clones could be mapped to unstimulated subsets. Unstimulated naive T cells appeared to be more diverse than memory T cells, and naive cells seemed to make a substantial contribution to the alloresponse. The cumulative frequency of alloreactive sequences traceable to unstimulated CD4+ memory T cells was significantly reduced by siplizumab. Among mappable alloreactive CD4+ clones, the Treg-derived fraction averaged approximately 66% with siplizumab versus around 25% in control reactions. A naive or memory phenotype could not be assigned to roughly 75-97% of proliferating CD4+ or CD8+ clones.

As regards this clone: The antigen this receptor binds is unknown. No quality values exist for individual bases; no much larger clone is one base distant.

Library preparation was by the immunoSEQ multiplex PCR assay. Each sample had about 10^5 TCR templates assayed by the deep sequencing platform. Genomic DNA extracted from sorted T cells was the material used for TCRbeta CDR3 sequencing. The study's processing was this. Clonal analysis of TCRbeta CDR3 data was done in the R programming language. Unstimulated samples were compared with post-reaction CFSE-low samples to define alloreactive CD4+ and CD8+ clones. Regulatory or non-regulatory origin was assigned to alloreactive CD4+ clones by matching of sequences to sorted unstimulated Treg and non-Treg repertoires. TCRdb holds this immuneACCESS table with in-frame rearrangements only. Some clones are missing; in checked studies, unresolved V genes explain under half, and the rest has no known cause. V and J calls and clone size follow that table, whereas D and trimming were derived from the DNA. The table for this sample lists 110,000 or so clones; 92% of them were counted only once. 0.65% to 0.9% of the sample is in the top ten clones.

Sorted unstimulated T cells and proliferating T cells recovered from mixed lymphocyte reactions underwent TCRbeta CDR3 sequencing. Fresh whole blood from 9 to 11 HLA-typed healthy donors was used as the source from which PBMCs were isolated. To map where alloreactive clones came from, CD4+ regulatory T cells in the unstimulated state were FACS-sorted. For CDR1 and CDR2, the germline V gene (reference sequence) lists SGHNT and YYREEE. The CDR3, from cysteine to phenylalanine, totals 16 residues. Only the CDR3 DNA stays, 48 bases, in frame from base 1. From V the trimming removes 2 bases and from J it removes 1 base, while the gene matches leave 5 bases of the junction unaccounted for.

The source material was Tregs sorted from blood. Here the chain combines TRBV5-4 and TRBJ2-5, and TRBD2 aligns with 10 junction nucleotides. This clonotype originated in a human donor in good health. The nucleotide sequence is TGTGCCAGCAGCTTACCCCTAGCGGGGGTCCAAGAGACCCAGTACTTC. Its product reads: CASSLPLAGVQETQYF.